One TCR beta chain is described in this entry. The antigen is undetermined. The sample originates from a study of Ad26.COV2.S vaccination and SARS-CoV-2 variants. For the study at large: Within the COV1001 Ad26.COV2.S trial arm, the donor was enrolled. Study-wide results and caveats: The TCR-based breadth and depth measures might underestimate overall T cell responses.

The sample's treatment: some 20 received Ad26.COV2.S at low or high dose, single or two shots; several received placebo; per-sample allocation not given. Sampling took place 63 days after the first vaccine or placebo injection. Germline V gene sequence: CDR1 SEHNR, CDR2 FQNEAQ (reference sequence). The CDR3 totals 13 residues. V lost 1 base to trimming and J lost 4 bases, with 7 bases between them. Assay used: immunoSEQ multiplex PCR; TCRdb lists only in-frame clones, some missing. The sample yields more than 400,000 clones, around 92% seen once. The sequencing used peripheral blood, collected in a trial of Ad26.COV2.S vaccine versus placebo. The receptor's source is a person between 18 and 60 years old who received the Ad26.COV2.S COVID-19 vaccine or a placebo. The chain recombines TRBV7-9 with TRBJ2-5; no reliable D call. CDR3: CASSLDSLETQYF. Written as DNA, the CDR3 is TGTGCCAGCAGCTTAGACTCTCTAGAGACCCAGTACTTC.